This T cell receptor beta chain was recovered during a study of shared clonotypes between healthy human individuals. At the level of the study: Researchers assigned three CD4 naive, three CD4 memory, two CD8 naive and one CD8 memory plate to each donor.

Genomic DNA (from each subset) was split evenly across several immunoSEQ plates. Some clones are missing from TCRdb's copy, which holds only in-frame ones; the method was immunoSEQ multiplex PCR. The repertoire holds about 2 million clones, with just under 95% as singletons. Points from the study as a whole: Sample collection involved blood only; tissue repertoires are likely different.

As defined, naive CD8 cells were CD45RO-negative and positively selected for CCR7, with terminally differentiated effector memory CD45RA+ cells excluded. Donors comprised only Caucasian adults living in Nashville, Tennessee. From germline, CDR1 is SGHDT and CDR2 YYEEEE. Trimming removed 2 bases from V and 7 bases from J; junction bases left unmatched: 9. The CDR3 sequence is 15 residues long. In the case of this clone: Antigen unknown.

The rearrangement uses TRBV5-6 and TRBJ2-1; 7 nucleotides line up with TRBD2. Specimen: naive CD8+ T cells sorted from blood. The origin of this receptor is a man younger than 35 in good health. CDR3 in amino acids: CASSFGTSEINEQFF. The CDR3 bases are TGTGCCAGCAGCTTTGGAACTAGCGAGATAAATGAGCAGTTCTTC.